Listed below are T cell receptor beta chains from one sample, sequenced in a study of blood T cell repertoires in COVID-19. Profiling relied on immunoSEQ multiplex PCR, and the TCRdb table lists in-frame clones only, not all of them. Here the sample spans 150,000 or so clones, less than 90% being singletons. The sample comprised PBMCs or T cells enriched from blood (not recorded which). The receptor set was obtained from a woman between 50 and 59 years old who had recovered from COVID-19. CDR3s include the opening cysteine and the closing phenylalanine or tryptophan. The order of the fields is V gene, J gene, D gene, clone size, CDR3 protein, CDR3 DNA. The D gene is left open where the match is weak. The size field is filled for only some rows; it gives once, few, many or a size class.

V: TRBV7-2
J: TRBJ2-7
D: TRBD2
size: .
CDR3: CASSHLLAVPYEQYF
DNA: TGTGCCAGCAGCCACCTACTAGCGGTGCCCTACGAGCAGTACTTC

V: TRBV28
J: TRBJ1-2
D: .
size: .
CDR3: CASSLGRGVDGYTF
DNA: TGTGCCAGCAGTTTGGGCAGGGGCGTTGATGGCTACACCTTC

V: TRBV19
J: TRBJ1-3
D: .
size: .
CDR3: CASSIVGGFSGNTIYF
DNA: TGTGCCAGTAGTATAGTCGGCGGATTCTCTGGAAACACCATATATTTT

V: TRBV24-1
J: TRBJ1-2
D: .
size: .
CDR3: CATSEGGTAGYTF
DNA: TGTGCCACCAGTGAGGGGGGGACCGCGGGCTACACCTTC

V: TRBV27
J: TRBJ2-7
D: TRBD1
size: .
CDR3: CASSLNRGQTYEQYF
DNA: TGTGCCAGCAGCCTAAACAGGGGCCAAACCTACGAGCAGTACTTC

V: TRBV3-1/TRBV3-2
J: TRBJ1-2
D: TRBD1
size: .
CDR3: CASSHRENRGRRQYGYTF
DNA: TGTGCCAGCAGCCACAGAGAAAACAGGGGTAGGCGTCAATATGGCTACACCTTC

V: TRBV11-2
J: TRBJ1-1
D: .
size: .
CDR3: CASSPTGGTEAFF
DNA: TGTGCCAGCAGTCCGACAGGCGGCACTGAAGCTTTCTTT

V: TRBV28
J: TRBJ1-5
D: .
size: .
CDR3: CASRETNQPQHF
DNA: TGTGCCAGCAGGGAGACCAATCAGCCCCAGCATTTT

V: TRBV18
J: TRBJ1-3
D: TRBD1
size: once
CDR3: CASSPNRGRENTIYF
DNA: TGTGCCAGCTCACCTAACAGGGGACGAGAAAACACCATATATTTT

V: TRBV5-1
J: TRBJ2-7
D: TRBD1
size: once
CDR3: CASSGGTGPYEQYF
DNA: TGCGCCAGCAGCGGGGGGACAGGCCCCTACGAGCAGTACTTC

V: TRBV19
J: TRBJ1-2
D: .
size: .
CDR3: CASYMRASSLTF
DNA: TGTGCCAGTTATATGAGGGCGAGTAGCCTAACCTTC

V: TRBV28
J: TRBJ1-5
D: TRBD1
size: .
CDR3: CASRDSLFRNQPQHF
DNA: TGTGCCAGCCGGGACAGTCTTTTTAGGAATCAGCCCCAGCATTTT

V: TRBV7-9
J: TRBJ2-4
D: .
size: .
CDR3: CASSPILGHLGIQYF
DNA: TGTGCCAGCAGCCCCATCCTGGGACACCTAGGGATTCAGTACTTC

V: TRBV5-4
J: TRBJ1-1
D: .
size: .
CDR3: CASSFVSSPEAFF
DNA: TGTGCCAGCAGCTTTGTGTCGTCCCCTGAAGCTTTCTTT

V: TRBV3-1/TRBV3-2
J: TRBJ2-2
D: .
size: .
CDR3: CASSTSTDTGELFF
DNA: TGTGCCAGCAGCACCTCGACAGACACCGGGGAGCTGTTTTTT

V: TRBV7-9
J: TRBJ2-7
D: .
size: .
CDR3: CASSLAGRGVHEQYF
DNA: TGTGCCAGCAGCTTAGCGGGCAGGGGTGTACACGAGCAGTACTTC

V: TRBV5-1
J: TRBJ2-7
D: .
size: .
CDR3: CASSLAWSSAAYEQYF
DNA: TGCGCCAGCAGCTTGGCCTGGTCTAGCGCAGCCTACGAGCAGTACTTC

V: TRBV9
J: TRBJ1-6
D: TRBD1
size: .
CDR3: CASSVQTGVGSPLHF
DNA: TGTGCCAGCAGCGTTCAGACAGGGGTGGGCTCACCCCTCCACTTT

V: TRBV19
J: TRBJ1-6
D: TRBD1
size: .
CDR3: CASSATGGNSPLHF
DNA: TGTGCCAGTAGTGCGACAGGGGGCAATTCACCCCTCCACTTT

V: TRBV19
J: TRBJ1-6
D: .
size: .
CDR3: CASSRGLPNSPLHF
DNA: TGTGCCAGTAGTAGGGGCCTCCCCAATTCACCCCTCCACTTT

V: TRBV28
J: TRBJ2-1
D: TRBD2
size: .
CDR3: CKSSGSVYNEQFF
DNA: TGTAAGAGTAGCGGGAGTGTCTACAATGAGCAGTTCTTC

V: TRBV2
J: TRBJ1-6
D: TRBD1
size: .
CDR3: CASRAGGTGNSPLHF
DNA: TGTGCCAGCAGGGCCGGAGGGACAGGTAATTCACCCCTCCACTTT

V: TRBV5-1
J: TRBJ2-7
D: .
size: once
CDR3: CASSWDSRLAEQYF
DNA: TGCGCCAGCAGCTGGGACTCCCGTTTGGCCGAGCAGTACTTC

V: TRBV21-1
J: TRBJ2-7
D: .
size: .
CDR3: CASSKLGTRRERNEQYF
DNA: TGTGCCAGCAGCAAATTAGGGACCCGGCGGGAGCGTAACGAGCAGTACTTC

V: TRBV6-2/TRBV6-3
J: TRBJ2-7
D: TRBD2
size: .
CDR3: CASSILTSGSFYEQYF
DNA: TGTGCCAGCAGTATCCTTACTAGCGGGAGTTTCTACGAGCAGTACTTC

V: TRBV11-2
J: TRBJ2-3
D: .
size: .
CDR3: CASSLVRETSTDTQYF
DNA: TGTGCCAGCAGCTTAGTTCGCGAGACTAGCACAGATACGCAGTATTTT